The sequence of this T cell receptor beta chain was determined in a study of T cell changes during pregnancy in multiple sclerosis. Method: immunoSEQ multiplex PCR; TCRdb's copy keeps in-frame clones and lacks some. This sample has roughly 38,000 clones, with approximately 90% found just once. Germline V gives CDR1 SGHNT, CDR2 YYREEE (reference sequence). This CDR3 contains 15 residues. Trimming removed 0 bases from V and 0 bases from J, with 8 bases in between. Sequencing used CD4+ T cells from peripheral blood mononuclear cells, obtained in the second trimester of pregnancy. The clonotype comes from a female donor in good health, enrolled as a control in a pregnancy study. V gene TRBV5-4 combines with J gene TRBJ2-3; D gene uncertain. The CDR3: CASSLGLTSTDTQYF. CDR3 nucleotides: TGTGCCAGCAGCTTGGGACTGACTAGCACAGATACGCAGTATTTT.